Following are 11 T cell receptor beta chains from one sample sequenced in a study of blood T cell repertoires in COVID-19. TCRdb's copy holds only in-frame clones and misses some; the assay was immunoSEQ multiplex PCR. Seen here are 250,000 or so clones, approximately 92% observed once, and the top ten hold approximately 4.6%. What was sequenced was peripheral blood. All receptors derive from a woman aged 40 to 50 who had recovered from COVID-19.

CDR3 DNA: TGTGCCAGTAGTATAGATGCGGGAGGGTCCTACAATGAGCAGTTCTTC. Encoded protein: CASSIDAGGSYNEQFF. The chain is built from TRBV19 and TRBJ2-1; 9 nucleotides match TRBD2. V dropped 0 bases and J dropped 1; count of bases not matched to a gene: 1. Germline V gives CDR1 LNHDA, CDR2 SQIVND (reference sequence). The CDR3 contains 16 residues.

The chain's CDR3 is CASSQLSVSGTFGEQYV. CDR3 in DNA: TGTGCCAGCAGCCAGCTAAGCGTTAGCGGGACCTTCGGGGAGCAGTACGTC. The V call is TRBV3-1 (or the pseudogene TRBV3-2), the J call TRBJ2-7; 8 bases are a match to TRBD2. V lost 3 bases to trimming and J lost 7 bases; unmatched junction nucleotides: 17. The CDR3 has 17 amino acids. Germline V CDR1 and CDR2: LGHDT, YNNKEL (reference sequence).

The genes are TRBV3-1 (or the pseudogene TRBV3-2) and TRBJ2-5; TRBD1 is a possible D gene (5 bases). The V gene lost 4 bases and the J gene lost 0 bases, with 12 bases spanning the gap. The CDR3 is 15 residues long. The germline V gene has CDR1 LGHDT and CDR2 YNNKEL (reference sequence). CDR3 region: CASSRGWGNQETQYF. The CDR3 nucleotides read TGTGCCAGCAGCCGTGGCTGGGGCAACCAAGAGACCCAGTACTTC.

This sequence joins TRBV10-3 and TRBJ1-5; 8 nucleotides align to TRBD1. The CDR3 runs to 12 residues. Trimming at V came to 10 bases and at J to 4 bases, leaving 3 bases not matched to a gene. From germline, CDR1 is ENHRY and CDR2 SYGVKD. CDR3 loop: CASGTGNQPQHF. DNA for the CDR3: TGTGCCAGTGGGACAGGTAATCAGCCCCAGCATTTT.

V gene TRBV6-2 or TRBV6-3 combines with J gene TRBJ2-1, with 7 bases identical to TRBD2. V gave up 2 bases and J gave up 2 bases; unmatched junction bases: 9. Germline values: CDR1 MNHEY, CDR2 SVGEGT. The CDR3 has 17 amino acids. The CDR3 protein is CASSYGSGGRTYNEQFF. CDR3 bases: TGTGCCAGCAGTTACGGGTCGGGCGGGAGAACCTACAATGAGCAGTTCTTC.

This clone occurred once. The DNA for the CDR3 is TGTGCCAGCAGCTTAGTTTTGTCTAGCGGGAGACCTGAGCAGTTCTTC. It is translated as CASSLVLSSGRPEQFF. The chain has TRBV11-2 and TRBJ2-1; 10 bases are shared with TRBD2. Germline V gives CDR1 SGHAT, CDR2 FQNNGV. V shed 1 base, J shed 9 bases, and the junction held 9 bases outside the gene matches. This CDR3 is built from 16 residues. The entire variable domain, with the rest obtained from reference TRBV11-2 and TRBJ2-1, is as follows: EAGVAQSPRYKIIEKRQSVAFWCNPISGHATLYWYQQILGQGPKLLIQFQNNGVVDDSQLPKDRFSAERLKGVDSTLKIQPAKLEDSAVYLCASSLVLSSGRPEQFFGPGTRLTVL.

This clone has only a few counts. This chain joins TRBV30 and TRBJ2-7; 7 nucleotides agree with TRBD1. This CDR3 has 12 residues. Germline CDR1 is GTSNPN and CDR2 is SVGIG (reference sequence). Trimming at V came to 7 bases and at J to 5 bases, leaving 8 bases not matched to a gene. CDR3 nucleotide sequence: TGTGCCTTGAGCAGGGGGAGTCACGAGCAGTACTTC. It specifies CALSRGSHEQYF. Full variable domain (outside the CDR3, taken from reference TRBV30 and TRBJ2-7): SQTIHQWPATLVQPVGSPLSLECTVEGTSNPNLYWYRQAAGRGLQLLFYSVGIGQISSEVPQNLSASRPQDRQFILSSKKLLLSDSGFYLCALSRGSHEQYFGPGTRLTVT.

This chain links TRBV12-5 with TRBJ1-6; 7 nucleotides align to TRBD1. From germline, CDR1 is LGHNT and CDR2 FRNRAP. The CDR3 has 17 amino acids. The ends lost 0 bases at V and 7 bases at J; junction bases unmatched: 9. This CDR3 is CASGLVITGTENSPLHF. The CDR3 DNA sequence: TGTGCTAGTGGTTTGGTGATCACCGGGACAGAAAATTCACCCCTCCACTTT.

This rearrangement joins TRBV5-4 to TRBJ1-2; 8 nucleotides match TRBD1. The CDR3 sequence is 15 residues long. Germline loops: CDR1 SGHNT, CDR2 YYREEE (reference sequence). Losses at the gene ends were 4 bases for V and 4 bases for J; bases not matched to a gene: 9. In DNA form, the CDR3 reads TGTGCCAGCAGCCCCCGACAGGGGTGGACCTATGGCTACACCTTC. It specifies CASSPRQGWTYGYTF.

The rearrangement joins TRBV6-5 to TRBJ2-5, with D tentatively TRBD1 (5 bases). The germline CDR1 and CDR2 sequences are MNHEY and SVGAGI. Trimming removed 2 bases at V and 6 bases at J, with 19 bases between. The CDR3 covers 16 residues. CDR3 coding DNA: TGTGCCAGCAGTTACAGGGGTGCCGCTGCTCCCCAGACCCAGTACTTC. It encodes CASSYRGAAAPQTQYF.

This clone has more than one count but fewer than ten. The CDR3 loop reads CASSLAGMVNQPQHF. The CDR3 DNA follows: TGCGCCAGCAGCTTGGCCGGGATGGTGAATCAGCCCCAGCATTTT. The genes are TRBV5-1 and TRBJ1-5; no clear D gene. V was clipped by 0 bases and J by 4 bases, with 11 bases between them. CDR1 and CDR2 from the germline V gene are SGHRS and YFSETQ. The CDR3 loop spans 15 amino acids. Complete variable domain (other parts from reference TRBV5-1 and TRBJ1-5): KAGVTQTPRYLIKTRGQQVTLSCSPISGHRSVSWYQQTPGQGLQFLFEYFSETQRNKGNFPGRFSGRQFSNSRSEMNVSTLELGDSALYLCASSLAGMVNQPQHFGDGTRLSIL.